This TCR beta chain was recovered during a study of cytomegalovirus exposure and HLA in healthy donors. Study overall: An early release of data contained about 85 million unique TCRs, which came from HLA-typed donors.

V lost 6 bases to trimming and J lost 4 bases, with 13 bases between them. The germline V gene encodes CDR1 SQVTM and CDR2 ANQGSEA. This CDR3 comprises 13 residues. With 60 Vbeta and 13 Jbeta primers, the PCR was carried out. The protocol was immunoSEQ multiplex PCR, while the TCRdb copy is restricted to in-frame clones and leaves out a portion. The table records about 180,000 clones, around 80% of them present only once. The receptor was derived from a woman in her 30s in good health and CMV-seronegative. Sample: PBMCs. V and J are TRBV29-1 and TRBJ1-3, with a weak D call TRBD1 (6 bases). CDR3 sequence (DNA): TGCAGCGTCGAAACAGGGTCCGGAAACACCATATATTTT. Protein sequence: CSVETGSGNTIYF.